The entry below describes one TCR beta chain. The data belong to a study of regulatory T cells in long-lasting Graves disease. CDR3 size: 16 residues. Germline V gene data show CDR1 as KGHDR and CDR2 as SFDVKD. The germline V and J ends were trimmed by 4 bases and 7 bases, with 18 bases remaining between them. TCR beta libraries were built with iRepertoire HTBI primers and Arm-PCR of CDR3 regions. MiXCR was run by TCRdb on the multiplex PCR reads, yielding one entry per CDR3 protein. The sample consists of 500,000 to 700,000 distinct CDR3 sequences, roughly 15% of them appearing once. Time point: newly diagnosed GD, antithyroid drugs for less than 3 months. Construction of the TCR library relied on RNA isolated from PBMCs. The sample was also linked to a second study, of T cells in Graves' hyperthyroidism and ophthalmopathy.

The rearrangement uses TRBV24-1 and TRBJ2-2; D tentatively reads TRBD1 or TRBD2 (5 bases each). The receptor was derived from a woman aged 25 to 45 with Graves disease. Sequencing used peripheral blood mononuclear cells (PBMCs), obtained at new diagnosis, from a patient treated with antithyroid drugs. The CDR3 DNA is TGTGCCACCAGTGACTCCGGGACGGGAATGGACGGGGAGCTGTTTTTT. This codes for CATSDSGTGMDGELFF.